A single sample gave rise to the 21 T cell receptor beta chains below, sequenced in a study of cytomegalovirus exposure and HLA in healthy donors. The PCR was carried out with 60 Vbeta primers and 13 Jbeta primers. Assay: immunoSEQ multiplex PCR; the TCRdb copy retains only in-frame clones and omits some. The sample lists about 160,000 clones, 70% to 80% occurring once. Sequencing was carried out using PBMCs. These receptors came from a man aged 50 to 59 in good health and CMV-seropositive.

This rearrangement joins TRBV7-2 to TRBJ2-5; the match to TRBD2 covers 10 bases. Trimming removed 3 bases from V and 2 bases from J; junction bases left unmatched: 0. The germline V gene encodes CDR1 SGHTA and CDR2 FQGNSA. The CDR3 extends over 14 amino acids. In DNA form, the CDR3 reads TGTGCCAGCAGCTTGACTAGCGGGCAAGAGACCCAGTACTTC. Translated, it gives CASSLTSGQETQYF.

The V call is TRBV4-2, the J call TRBJ2-1, with D perhaps TRBD1 (5 bases). The CDR3 is 15 residues long. CDR1 LGHNA and CDR2 YNFKEQ come from the germline V gene. The germline V and J ends were trimmed by 0 bases and 7 bases, with 13 bases remaining between them. The CDR3 here is CASSQDRVISNEQFF. Here the CDR3 DNA reads TGTGCCAGCAGCCAAGACAGGGTAATCTCGAATGAGCAGTTCTTC.

The chain couples TRBV6-5 to TRBJ1-2; perhaps TRBD1 as D (5 bases). The CDR3 runs to 15 residues. The germline CDR1 and CDR2 sequences are MNHEY and SVGAGI. Trimming removed 6 bases from V and 4 bases from J, with 18 bases in between. DNA for the CDR3: TGTGCCAGCAGGGACATCTCGACAGCCAGCTATGGCTACACCTTC. It is translated as CASRDISTASYGYTF.

This chain joins TRBV7-9 and TRBJ2-6, with 7 nucleotides matching TRBD1. The junction had 0 bases not matched to a gene; V was cut back by 5 bases and J by 2 bases. Germline V gene lookup returns CDR1 SEHNR and CDR2 FQNEAQ (reference sequence). The CDR3 is made up of 14 amino acids. This CDR3 is CASSTGAGANVLTF. The DNA of the CDR3 is TGTGCCAGCAGCACAGGGGCTGGGGCCAACGTCCTGACTTTC.

The rearrangement joins TRBV27 to TRBJ1-1, with D possibly being TRBD1 (5 bases). This CDR3 has 13 amino acids. Germline V lookup: CDR1 MNHEY, CDR2 SMNVEV (reference sequence). The germline V and J ends were trimmed by 3 bases and 7 bases, with 12 bases remaining between them. The CDR3 is CASSFLTEREAFF. The CDR3 DNA follows: TGTGCCAGCAGTTTTTTGACAGAGCGTGAAGCTTTCTTT.

In its sample, this clone was seen once. The chain recombines TRBV7-9 with TRBJ2-4; D is possibly TRBD1 (5 bases). The CDR3 loop spans 16 amino acids. Trimming removed 1 base at V and 0 bases at J, with 10 bases between. The germline V gene has CDR1 SEHNR and CDR2 FQNEAQ (reference sequence). DNA for the CDR3: TGTGCCAGCAGCTTAGGACAGAATTTAGCCAAAAACATTCAGTACTTC. Translation gives CASSLGQNLAKNIQYF. The variable domain in full, with the rest retrieved from reference TRBV7-9 and TRBJ2-4, is DTGVSQNPRHKITKRGQNVTFRCDPISEHNRLYWYRQTLGQGPEFLTYFQNEAQLEKSRLLSDRFSAERPKGSFSTLEIQRTEQGDSAMYLCASSLGQNLAKNIQYFGAGTRLSVL.

The J gene is TRBJ2-3, the V gene TRBV29-1; D is possibly TRBD1 (6 bases). V was pared by 4 bases and J by 5 bases, with 16 bases between. CDR3 length: 14 amino acids. Per germline, CDR1 SQVTM and CDR2 ANQGSEA. The CDR3 sequence is CSVVNAGAGDTQYF. As DNA, the CDR3 is TGCAGCGTTGTTAATGCAGGGGCTGGAGATACGCAGTATTTT.

The chain employs TRBV4-1 and TRBJ2-5; 10 nucleotides match TRBD2. Germline V lookup: CDR1 MGHRA, CDR2 YSYEKL. The CDR3 spans 16 residues. V lost 1 base to trimming and J lost 4 bases; unmatched junction nucleotides: 6. The CDR3 DNA reads TGCGCCAGCAGCCAAGGTGTAGCGGGAGGAGGAGAGACCCAGTACTTC. Its translation is CASSQGVAGGGETQYF.

This chain connects TRBV12-2 to TRBJ2-1; the D segment call TRBD2 is taken from the table without a DNA check. TRBV12-2 is designated a pseudogene. This CDR3 has 18 residues. Written as DNA, the CDR3 is TGTGCAAGTCGCTTAGAGGCACTAGCGGGAGTAGGTAGCGGTGAGCAGTTCTTC. This translates into CASRLEALAGVGSGEQFF.

This chain joins TRBV11-2 and TRBJ2-5, with TRBD2 matching 9 bases. This CDR3 has 14 residues. Germline V CDR1 and CDR2: SGHAT, FQNNGV. V was pared by 3 bases and J by 7 bases, with 6 bases of the junction left unmatched. Here the CDR3 reads CASSFRLSGGTQYF. The CDR3 DNA follows: TGTGCCAGCAGCTTCCGACTTAGCGGGGGGACCCAGTACTTC.

CDR3 DNA: TGCAGTGCTAGACTCCAAGAGACCCAGTACTTC. Its protein is CSARLQETQYF. The rearrangement uses TRBV20-1 and TRBJ2-5; D not resolved. Germline CDR1 is DFQATT and CDR2 is SNEGSKA (reference sequence). The CDR3 runs 11 residues. Trimming shortened V by 2 bases and J by 1 base, and 2 bases separated the two germline ends.

The chain links TRBV15 to TRBJ1-5; D is possibly TRBD1 (5 bases). The V gene lost 3 bases and the J gene lost 3 bases, with 12 bases spanning the gap. CDR3 length: 15 residues. From germline, CDR1 is LNHNV and CDR2 YYDKDF (reference sequence). Here the CDR3 DNA reads TGTGCCACCAGCAGCCCCAGGGTTACCAATCAGCCCCAGCATTTT. It yields the protein CATSSPRVTNQPQHF.

The CDR3 is CASTNRENTEAFF. The CDR3 DNA sequence: TGTGCCAGTACGAACAGGGAGAACACTGAAGCTTTCTTT. The gene calls are TRBV19 and TRBJ1-1; tentative D call: TRBD1 (6 bases). V gave up 7 bases and J gave up 1 base, with 10 bases separating them. Germline-derived CDR1 and CDR2 are LNHDA and SQIVND (reference sequence). The CDR3 loop spans 13 amino acids.

The chain recombines TRBV29-1 with TRBJ1-3; TRBD1 aligns across 7 bases. The trim removed 4 bases at V and 0 bases at J, leaving 3 bases unmatched. Germline V lookup: CDR1 SQVTM, CDR2 ANQGSEA. This CDR3 spans 14 amino acids. CDR3 loop: CSVGTGVSGNTIYF. In DNA form, the CDR3 reads TGCAGCGTTGGTACAGGGGTCTCTGGAAACACCATATATTTT.

The V gene is TRBV27, the J gene TRBJ2-3; a possible D gene is TRBD2 (6 bases). The CDR3 runs 14 residues. The germline V gene has CDR1 MNHEY and CDR2 SMNVEV (reference sequence). Deletions cut 2 bases from V and 10 bases from J, with 16 bases between. This chain's CDR3 is CASSLRARRASQYF. CDR3 coding DNA: TGTGCCAGCAGTTTACGCGCTAGGAGGGCTTCGCAGTATTTT.

The chain is built from TRBV10-3 and TRBJ2-7; D is unresolved. Germline-derived CDR1 and CDR2 are ENHRY and SYGVKD. V shed 0 bases and J shed 2 bases, with 8 bases lying between them. The CDR3 sequence is 14 residues long. CDR3 protein: CAISESGQAYEQYF. CDR3 bases: TGTGCCATCAGTGAGTCAGGCCAGGCCTACGAGCAGTACTTC.

J is TRBJ1-6 and V is TRBV27; D gene unclear. V lost 6 bases to trimming and J lost 5 bases, with 14 bases between them. Germline lookup yields CDR1 MNHEY and CDR2 SMNVEV (reference sequence). The CDR3 runs 15 residues. CDR3 sequence: CASSLAAENNSPLHF. The CDR3 region has the DNA TGTGCCAGCAGCCTGGCGGCAGAGAATAATTCACCCCTCCACTTT.

The chain is built from TRBV9 and TRBJ2-7; D is ambiguous. The germline V and J ends were trimmed by 3 bases and 0 bases, with 10 bases remaining between them. CDR1 and CDR2 from the germline V gene are SGDLS and YYNGEE. The CDR3 loop spans 14 amino acids. In DNA form, the CDR3 reads TGTGCCAGCAGCGAAGTTAGTGGCTCCTACGAGCAGTACTTC. The encoded protein is CASSEVSGSYEQYF. Variable domain in full (rest from reference TRBV9 and TRBJ2-7): DSGVTQTPKHLITATGQRVTLRCSPRSGDLSVYWYQQSLDQGLQFLIQYYNGEERAKGNILERFSAQQFPDLHSELNLSSLELGDSALYFCASSEVSGSYEQYFGPGTRLTVT.

Only a few counts were recorded for this clone. The genes are TRBV28 and TRBJ2-3; perhaps TRBD1 as D (5 bases). With 7 bases removed from V and 0 bases from J, the gap between germline ends came to 11 bases. Germline V gene data show CDR1 as MDHEN and CDR2 as SYDVKM. This CDR3 has 14 residues. CDR3 residues: CASKGLTSTDTQYF. In DNA, the CDR3 is TGTGCCAGCAAGGGGTTAACTAGCACAGATACGCAGTATTTT.

This clone was observed a handful of times. The chain is built from TRBV30 and TRBJ2-7, with D perhaps TRBD1 (6 bases). V lost 5 bases to trimming and J lost 4 bases, with 15 bases between them. CDR1 is GTSNPN and CDR2 is SVGIG in the germline V gene (reference sequence). The CDR3 contains 13 residues. The CDR3 DNA is TGTGCCTGGGATTGGGGGCCCAAATACGAGCAGTACTTC. It translates to CAWDWGPKYEQYF.

The V and J genes are TRBV28 and TRBJ2-5; 7 bases map to TRBD2. With 6 bases clipped from V and 2 bases from J, the junction kept 6 bases outside the gene matches. CDR3 length: 14 residues. Germline-derived CDR1 and CDR2 are MDHEN and SYDVKM. The CDR3 nucleotides are TGTGCCAGCAGGCCCCCGGGACTACAAGAGACCCAGTACTTC. Translating it yields CASRPPGLQETQYF.